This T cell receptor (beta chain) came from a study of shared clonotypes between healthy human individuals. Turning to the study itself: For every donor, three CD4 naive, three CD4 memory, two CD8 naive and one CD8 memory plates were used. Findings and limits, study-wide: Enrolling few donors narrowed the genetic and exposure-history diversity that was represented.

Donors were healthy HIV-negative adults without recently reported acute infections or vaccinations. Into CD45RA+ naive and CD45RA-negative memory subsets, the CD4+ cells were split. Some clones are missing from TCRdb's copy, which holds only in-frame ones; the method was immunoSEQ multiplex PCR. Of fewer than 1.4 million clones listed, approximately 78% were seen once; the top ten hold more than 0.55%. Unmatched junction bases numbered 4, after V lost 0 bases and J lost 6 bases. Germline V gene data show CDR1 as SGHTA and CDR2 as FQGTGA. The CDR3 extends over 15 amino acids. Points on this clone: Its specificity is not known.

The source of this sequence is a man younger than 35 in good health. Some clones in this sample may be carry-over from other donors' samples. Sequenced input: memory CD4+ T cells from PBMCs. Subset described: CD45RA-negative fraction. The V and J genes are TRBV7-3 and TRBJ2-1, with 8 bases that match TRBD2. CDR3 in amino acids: CASSLTLAGVNEQFF. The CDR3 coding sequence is TGTGCCAGCAGCTTAACTCTAGCGGGCGTCAATGAGCAGTTCTTC.